This is a list of T cell receptor beta chains from one sample in a study of blood T cell repertoires in COVID-19. TCRdb's copy holds only in-frame clones and misses some; the assay was immunoSEQ multiplex PCR. The sample lists 140,000 to 150,000 clones, about nine tenths occurring once. The sample consisted of peripheral blood. These receptors were obtained from a woman aged 50 to 60 with acute or convalescent COVID-19. The CDR3 runs from the conserved cysteine through the conserved F or W. Fields, in order: J gene, D gene, clone size, V gene, CDR3 DNA, CDR3 protein. The D gene is left open where the match is weak. The size entry is marked missing in some rows and otherwise reads once, few, many or a size class.

TRBJ1-5 | . | . | TRBV6-5 | TGTGCCAGCAGGGGGGGTGGGTTGAGGCCCCAGCATTTT | CASRGGGLRPQHF
TRBJ1-2 | TRBD1 | . | TRBV19 | TGTGCCAGTAGCGACAGGGGGTCAGGCTATGGCTACACCTTC | CASSDRGSGYGYTF
TRBJ2-2 | TRBD2 | . | TRBV10-1 | TGCGCCAGCAGCCAAATCGGGACTAGCGGTTCCGGGGAGCTGTTTTTT | CASSQIGTSGSGELFF
TRBJ2-3 | TRBD2 | . | TRBV18 | TGTGCCAGCTCACCTCTCGCGGGAGGGGGCACAGATACGCAGTATTTT | CASSPLAGGGTDTQYF
TRBJ1-2 | . | . | TRBV5-4 | TGTGCCAGCAGCTTGCCCGGGACAACTCAAACTGCCTATGGCTACACCTTC | CASSLPGTTQTAYGYTF
TRBJ2-7 | TRBD1 | . | TRBV18 | TGTGCCAGCTCACAGACCCCTGGGACAGGGGGCGAGCAGTACTTC | CASSQTPGTGGEQYF
TRBJ2-3 | . | . | TRBV9 | TGTGCCAGCAACCGGGTACTTACCACAGATACGCAGTATTTT | CASNRVLTTDTQYF
TRBJ1-2 | . | . | TRBV1 | TGCACCAGCAGCCAAGGGGGACAACAGGTCCGGCGAGGGCGTCGGGGCTACACCTTC | CTSSQGGQQVRRGRRGYTF
TRBJ2-1 | TRBD1 | . | TRBV19 | TGTGCCAGTAGCATATACCCGTTCACGGGACAGGGTTACAATGAGCAGTTCTTC | CASSIYPFTGQGYNEQFF
TRBJ1-6 | TRBD1 | . | TRBV12-5 | TGTGCTAGTGGTTTCCGGGACAGAAATTCACCCCTCCACTTT | CASGFRDRNSPLHF
TRBJ2-1 | TRBD2 | . | TRBV14 | TGTGCCAGCAGCCCCCTTGCGGGAGCCTACAATGAGCAGTTCTTC | CASSPLAGAYNEQFF
TRBJ2-7 | TRBD2 | . | TRBV7-6 | TGTGCCAGCAGCCCCCAGTCCGGGGGGGCTCCTTTTTCCTACGAGCAGTACTTC | CASSPQSGGAPFSYEQYF
TRBJ2-1 | TRBD2 | . | TRBV27 | TGTGCCAGCAGTTTAGGGACTAGCGGACGAAGCTCCTACAATGAGCAGTTCTTC | CASSLGTSGRSSYNEQFF
TRBJ2-1 | TRBD2 | . | TRBV30 | TGTGCCTGGAGTCTTGTAGCGGGAGCTAATGAGCAGTTCTTC | CAWSLVAGANEQFF
TRBJ2-2 | . | . | TRBV30 | TGTGCCTGGAGTGTAGGATTAGCGGAAGTCACCGGGGAGCTGTTTTTT | CAWSVGLAEVTGELFF
TRBJ2-5 | TRBD2 | . | TRBV9 | TGTGCCAGCAGCGTAGTTGGTAGCGGGGGGACCCAGTACTTC | CASSVVGSGGTQYF
TRBJ2-5 | . | . | TRBV2 | TGTGCCAGCAGTGAAAACGAGGGGGGGGAGACCCAGTACTTC | CASSENEGGETQYF
TRBJ1-2 | . | . | TRBV6-5 | TGTGCCAGCAGTTACGCCAGGCTGTATGGCTACACCTTC | CASSYARLYGYTF
TRBJ2-7 | . | . | TRBV4-1 | TGCGCCAGCAGCCAAGCCGCAGGGGCGGAATCCTACGAGCAGTACTTC | CASSQAAGAESYEQYF
TRBJ1-1 | . | . | TRBV19 | TGTGCCAGTAGGATGGACAGTGACACTGAAGCTTTCTTT | CASRMDSDTEAFF
TRBJ2-2 | TRBD1 | . | TRBV19 | TGTGCCAGTAGTATCCCGGCCAGGGGGTACACCGGGGAGCTGTTTTTT | CASSIPARGYTGELFF
TRBJ2-1 | TRBD1 | . | TRBV29-1 | TGCAGCGCCCGACAGGGGGGAAATGAGCAGTTCTTC | CSARQGGNEQFF
TRBJ2-1 | TRBD2 | . | TRBV6-4 | TGTGCCAGCAGCGAACAACCGCTAGCGGGGGGTTACAATGAGCAGTTCTTC | CASSEQPLAGGYNEQFF
TRBJ2-5 | . | . | TRBV12-3/TRBV12-4 | TGTGCCAGCACCCTAAGTGAGACCCAGTACTTC | CASTLSETQYF
TRBJ2-7 | TRBD1 | once | TRBV11-2 | TGTGCCAGCAGCTTCAGGACAGGGACCGGCTACGAGCAGTACTTC | CASSFRTGTGYEQYF
TRBJ2-7 | . | . | TRBV6-6 | TGTGCCGGCTCCTATAGCGGAGTCTCCTACGAGCAGTACTTC | CAGSYSGVSYEQYF
TRBJ1-3 | . | few | TRBV28 | TGTGCCAGCAGTGAGTGGGGCGCTGGGACTGGAAACACCATATATTTT | CASSEWGAGTGNTIYF
TRBJ1-1 | . | . | TRBV10-3 | TGTGCCAGCCACTACTCCGACCCGAACACTGAAGCTTTCTTT | CASHYSDPNTEAFF
TRBJ2-6 | . | . | TRBV5-4 | TGTGCCAGCAGCCGAGACAGGAGCTCTGGGGCCAACGTCCTGACTTTC | CASSRDRSSGANVLTF
TRBJ1-4 | TRBD1 | . | TRBV30 | TGTGCCTGGAGGCAGGGGGCAGAAAAACTGTTTTTT | CAWRQGAEKLFF
TRBJ2-5 | TRBD2 | once | TRBV4-2 | TGTGCCAGCAGCCAAGGGACTAGCGGGGGAAAAGAGACCCAGTACTTC | CASSQGTSGGKETQYF
TRBJ1-2 | TRBD1 | . | TRBV29-1 | TGCAGCGTTATATTGGGGACAGGGGAAGGCTACACCTTC | CSVILGTGEGYTF
TRBJ1-5 | . | . | TRBV6-1 | TGTGCCAGCAGTGAAGGACACAATTATAGCAATCAGCCCCAGCATTTT | CASSEGHNYSNQPQHF
TRBJ1-6 | . | . | TRBV27 | TGTGCCAGCAGTTTAATCCCGCCGAGCTCCTATAATTCACCCCTCCACTTT | CASSLIPPSSYNSPLHF
TRBJ2-3 | . | . | TRBV3-1/TRBV3-2 | TGTGCCAGCAGCCAGTCACTAGCTGATACGCAGTATTTT | CASSQSLADTQYF
TRBJ2-5 | . | . | TRBV9 | TGTGCCAGCAGCGTAGGAGCCATCGAAGAGACCCAGTACTTC | CASSVGAIEETQYF
TRBJ1-1 | . | . | TRBV28 | TGTGCCAGCCGGTGGAACACTGAAGCTTTCTTT | CASRWNTEAFF
TRBJ2-7 | TRBD1 | . | TRBV10-2 | TGCGCCAGCTTTAGGACAGGGGAGGACGAGCAGTACTTC | CASFRTGEDEQYF
TRBJ2-5 | TRBD2 | . | TRBV6-1 | TGTGCCAGCAGTGAAACACTAGCGGTAGGAGAGACCCAGTACTTC | CASSETLAVGETQYF
TRBJ2-2 | TRBD1 | . | TRBV5-6 | TGTGCCAGCAGCTTGATGACAGGGGCGAGCACCGGGGAGCTGTTTTTT | CASSLMTGASTGELFF
TRBJ1-3 | TRBD1 | . | TRBV12-3/TRBV12-4 | TGTGCCAGCAGGACAGGGAGCGGAAACACCATATATTTT | CASRTGSGNTIYF
TRBJ2-5 | TRBD2 | . | TRBV7-9 | TGTGCCAGCAGCTTAAGTGGAGCGGGAAGCGTGGAGACCCAGTACTTC | CASSLSGAGSVETQYF
TRBJ2-2 | TRBD1 | . | TRBV7-7 | TGTGCCAGCAGCTTAGGCCTAGGACAGGGGACCGGGGAGCTGTTTTTT | CASSLGLGQGTGELFF
TRBJ2-1 | . | . | TRBV2 | TGTGCCAGCAGTGAACGTGGCTCCGATGCGGGTGGTGAGCAGTTCTTC | CASSERGSDAGGEQFF
TRBJ1-1 | . | . | TRBV19 | TGTGCCACCCGCCCAGGGCAGACTGAAGCTTTCTTT | CATRPGQTEAFF
TRBJ1-1 | TRBD1 | few | TRBV5-1 | TGCGCCAGCAGCTTGTTTGACAGGGAATACACTGAAGCTTTCTTT | CASSLFDREYTEAFF
TRBJ1-3 | . | . | TRBV6-5 | TGTGCCAGCAGTTATCGGCGGGGATCTGGAAACACCATATATTTT | CASSYRRGSGNTIYF
TRBJ2-7 | TRBD1 | . | TRBV9 | TGTGCCAGCAGCGTAGCTGTTGGGACAGGGGAATACGAGCAGTACTTC | CASSVAVGTGEYEQYF
TRBJ2-3 | TRBD2 | . | TRBV27 | TGTGCCAGCAGTTTATCGATGGGGGAGGGCGTCAATACGCAGTATTTT | CASSLSMGEGVNTQYF
TRBJ2-3 | TRBD2 | . | TRBV29-1 | TGCAGCGCTAGGACTAGCGGGGGGACAGATACGCAGTATTTT | CSARTSGGTDTQYF
TRBJ2-1 | . | . | TRBV19 | TGTGCCAGTAGTATCCAACTCCTCAATGAGCAGTTCTTC | CASSIQLLNEQFF
TRBJ1-2 | TRBD1 | once | TRBV2 | TGTGCCAGCTCTGTAGACAGGGTTCGCGGCTACACCTTC | CASSVDRVRGYTF
TRBJ2-7 | TRBD1 | . | TRBV27 | TGTGCCAGCCGGAAGACAGGGCCATGGAGGGAGCAGTACTTC | CASRKTGPWREQYF
TRBJ1-4 | . | . | TRBV3-1/TRBV3-2 | TGTGCCAGCAGCCGGAGGGAGGGTGATGAAAAACTGTTTTTT | CASSRREGDEKLFF
TRBJ2-1 | TRBD1 | . | TRBV27 | TGTGCCAGCAGTTACCCGGGACAGGGTTACAATGAGCAGTTCTTC | CASSYPGQGYNEQFF
TRBJ1-2 | TRBD1 | . | TRBV7-9 | TGTGCCAGCAGCGTAACCGGGACAGGCTATGGCTACACCTTC | CASSVTGTGYGYTF
TRBJ1-1 | . | few | TRBV2 | TGTGCCAGCAGTGAAGCGCTCGGGGTCTTCACTGAAGCTTTCTTT | CASSEALGVFTEAFF